Listed here are 8 T cell receptor beta chains from one sample, sequenced in a study of T-cell reconstitution after alpha-beta-depleted transplantation in children. The library targeted TCRbeta and was prepared with unique molecular identifiers. TCRdb recomputed calls from the PCR reads with MiXCR, one row per CDR3 protein. The profile shows some 530,000 distinct CDR3 sequences, 9.5% to 15% of them singletons. Sequenced material: PBMCs from the stem cell graft donor, taken from the stem cell graft. These receptors were obtained from a human donor who donated a stem cell graft to a child with combined immunodeficiency.

This clonotype was found a few times. The chain combines TRBV10-3 with TRBJ2-3, with 9 bases fitting TRBD1. The CDR3 length is 13 residues. V gave up 10 bases and J gave up 3 bases; unmatched junction bases: 5. The germline V gene encodes CDR1 ENHRY and CDR2 SYGVKD. CDR3 residues: CATRTGVTDTQYF. The CDR3 DNA is TGTGCCACAAGGACAGGGGTTACAGATACGCAGTATTTT.

This clonotype has only a few counts. V is TRBV15 and J is TRBJ1-2; 7 bases match TRBD1. Germline lookup yields CDR1 LNHNV and CDR2 YYDKDF (reference sequence). Trimming removed 6 bases from V and 4 bases from J; junction bases left unmatched: 11. The CDR3 is made up of 15 amino acids. The CDR3 DNA is TGTGCCACCAGTCTAAATCAGGGGGAAGGCTATGGCTACACCTTC. Protein: CATSLNQGEGYGYTF.

This clonotype was seen repeatedly, ten times or more. V is TRBV20-1 and J is TRBJ1-6; D possibly corresponds to TRBD1 (5 bases). Trimming took 3 bases from V and 7 from J, leaving 13 bases between them. This CDR3 is built from 14 residues. Germline-derived CDR1 and CDR2 are DFQATT and SNEGSKA (reference sequence). The CDR3 protein is CSASYVDTNSPLHF. The CDR3 DNA follows: TGCAGTGCTAGTTATGTGGACACCAATTCACCCCTCCACTTT.

The J gene is TRBJ2-1, the V gene TRBV6-2 or TRBV6-3; 8 nucleotides agree with TRBD2. Per germline, CDR1 MNHEY and CDR2 SVGEGT. The CDR3 runs to 14 residues. V lost 2 bases to trimming and J lost 6 bases; unmatched junction nucleotides: 3. The CDR3 DNA reads as TGTGCCAGCAGTTACGGACTAGCCCCCAATGAGCAGTTCTTC. This sequence encodes CASSYGLAPNEQFF.

The chain has TRBV19 and TRBJ1-2; 7 bases are a match to TRBD1. The germline CDR1 and CDR2 sequences are LNHDA and SQIVND (reference sequence). The CDR3 length is 13 residues. V was pared by 4 bases and J by 7 bases, with 6 bases of the junction left unmatched. The CDR3 nucleotides are TGTGCCAGTAGTACCCGGACAGGAGGTGGCTACACCTTC. It yields the protein CASSTRTGGGYTF.

This clonotype was recorded a few times. The rearrangement uses TRBV12-3 or TRBV12-4 and TRBJ1-6; unclear D gene. There are 13 residues in the CDR3. V was clipped by 0 bases and J by 10 bases, with 7 bases between them. The CDR3: CASSLAQQSPLHF. CDR3 DNA sequence: TGTGCCAGCAGTTTAGCGCAGCAGTCACCCCTCCACTTT.

Only a few counts were recorded for this clonotype. V gene TRBV12-5 combines with J gene TRBJ2-3, with D possibly being TRBD2 (5 bases). Germline V gives CDR1 LGHNT, CDR2 FRNRAP. V lost 1 base and J 1 base, leaving 12 bases between the germline ends. The CDR3 covers 16 residues. The CDR3 nucleotides read TGTGCTAGTGGTTTGGGTCGGCGGGTTGGCACAGATACGCAGTATTTT. Its translation is CASGLGRRVGTDTQYF.

With regard to this clonotype: A clone one base away is much larger, so this may be a read error. The rearrangement joins TRBV2 to TRBJ2-7; no clear D gene. The CDR3 contains 12 residues. CDR1 SNHLY and CDR2 FYNNEI come from the germline V gene. The V end lost 4 bases, the J end lost 1 base, and 5 bases lay between the germline ends. The CDR3 loop reads CASSAQSYEQYF. CDR3 nucleotides: TGTGCCAGCAGTGCACAATCCTACGAGCAGTACTTC.